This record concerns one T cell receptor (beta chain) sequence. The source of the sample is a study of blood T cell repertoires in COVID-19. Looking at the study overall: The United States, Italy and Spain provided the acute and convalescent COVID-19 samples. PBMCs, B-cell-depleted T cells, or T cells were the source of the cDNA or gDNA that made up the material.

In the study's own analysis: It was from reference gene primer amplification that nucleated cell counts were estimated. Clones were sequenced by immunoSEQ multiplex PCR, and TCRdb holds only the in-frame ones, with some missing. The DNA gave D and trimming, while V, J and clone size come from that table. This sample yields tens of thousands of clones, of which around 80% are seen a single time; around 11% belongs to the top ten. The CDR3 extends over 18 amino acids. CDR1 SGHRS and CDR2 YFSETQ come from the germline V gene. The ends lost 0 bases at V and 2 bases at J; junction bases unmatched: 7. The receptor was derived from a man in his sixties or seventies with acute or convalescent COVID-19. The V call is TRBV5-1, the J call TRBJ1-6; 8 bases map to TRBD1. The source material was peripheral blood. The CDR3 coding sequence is TGCGCCAGCAGCTTGGAATCCCCAGGGGGCGCCTATAATTCACCCCTCCACTTT. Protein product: CASSLESPGGAYNSPLHF.